A single sample gave rise to the 21 T cell receptor beta chains below, sequenced in a study of blood T cell repertoires in COVID-19. Assay used: immunoSEQ multiplex PCR; TCRdb lists only in-frame clones, some missing. The repertoire holds some 200,000 clones, roughly nine tenths seen once, with about a fifth in the top ten. The specimen sequenced was peripheral blood. The source is a man aged 60 to 75 with active or convalescent COVID-19.

The chain joins TRBV13 to TRBJ2-7; a weak D match, TRBD2 (5 bases). Trimming took off 5 bases at V and 2 bases at J, with 13 bases between the two ends. The CDR3 covers 14 residues. Germline CDR1 and CDR2: PRHDT and FYEKMQ (reference sequence). This chain's CDR3 is CASSLRGDTYEQYF. DNA for the CDR3: TGTGCCAGCAGCCTACGGGGAGACACCTACGAGCAGTACTTC.

The V and J genes are TRBV11-2 and TRBJ2-3, with 9 nucleotides matching TRBD2. The V gene's germline CDR1 is SGHAT and CDR2 FQNNGV. CDR3 length equals 15 residues. The V and J ends lost 6 bases and 2 bases, in that order; junction bases with no gene match: 6. The DNA for the CDR3 is TGTGCCAGCAGGTTACTAGCGGGCCCCACAGATACGCAGTATTTT. Translated, it gives CASRLLAGPTDTQYF.

J is TRBJ1-1 and V is TRBV18; D ambiguous. Germline V CDR1 and CDR2: KGHSH, LQKENI. The CDR3 loop spans 11 amino acids. The V end was cut by 1 base, the J end by 11 bases, with 8 bases between. CDR3 bases: TGTGCCAGCTCACCACTCAAGGAGGCTTTCTTT. Residues: CASSPLKEAFF.

J is TRBJ2-3 and V is TRBV6-5; no clear D gene. V gave up 7 bases and J gave up 6 bases, with 11 bases separating them. This CDR3 has 12 amino acids. Germline CDR1 reads MNHEY; CDR2 reads SVGAGI. The CDR3 reads CASKEGVDTQYF. CDR3 sequence (DNA): TGTGCCAGCAAGGAAGGAGTGGATACGCAGTATTTT.

The rearrangement links TRBV19 to TRBJ1-1; D is possibly TRBD1 (5 bases). This CDR3 has 15 residues. The V end lost 6 bases, the J end lost 6 bases, and 20 bases lay between the germline ends. Germline CDR1 LNHDA, CDR2 SQIVND (reference sequence). The CDR3 protein is CASRAGEDQRPEAFF. DNA for the CDR3: TGTGCCAGTAGGGCGGGGGAGGATCAGCGACCTGAAGCTTTCTTT.

CDR3 DNA sequence: TGTGCCAGCAGCTTACGCTCTGGAAACACCATATATTTT. Protein: CASSLRSGNTIYF. The chain joins TRBV7-9 to TRBJ1-3; D is uncertain. Per the germline V gene, CDR1 is SEHNR and CDR2 is FQNEAQ (reference sequence). V gave up 2 bases and J gave up 0 bases, with 2 bases separating them. CDR3 length equals 13 residues.

The chain is built from TRBV7-9 and TRBJ1-3; D is uncertain. CDR1 and CDR2 (germline): SEHNR, FQNEAQ (reference sequence). Trimming shortened V by 0 bases and J by 0 bases, and 9 bases separated the two germline ends. The CDR3 contains 16 residues. The DNA of the CDR3 is TGTGCCAGCAGCTTAGCACAGACGAGCTCTGGAAACACCATATATTTT. Amino acid sequence: CASSLAQTSSGNTIYF.

CDR3 sequence reads: CATSREGTANTGELFF. The CDR3 DNA reads TGTGCCACCAGCAGAGAAGGGACAGCGAACACCGGGGAGCTGTTTTTT. The rearrangement links TRBV15 to TRBJ2-2; 7 nucleotides line up with TRBD1. Germline-derived CDR1 and CDR2 are LNHNV and YYDKDF (reference sequence). The CDR3 covers 16 residues. Germline trimming cut 0 bases from V and 0 bases from J; bases unmatched to any gene: 1. The variable domain in full, completed from reference TRBV15 and TRBJ2-2, reads DAMVIQNPRYQVTQFGKPVTLSCSQTLNHNVMYWYQQKSSQAPKLLFHYYDKDFNNEADTPDNFQSRRPNTSFCFLDIRSPGLGDTAMYLCATSREGTANTGELFFGEGSRLTVL.

The gene calls are TRBV7-3 and TRBJ2-1; the D gene is possibly TRBD2 (5 bases). The CDR3 has 13 residues. The germline V and J ends were trimmed by 5 bases and 3 bases, with 8 bases remaining between them. Germline V gives CDR1 SGHTA, CDR2 FQGTGA. The CDR3, as DNA: TGTGCCAGCAGCCCCGGGGTCTACAATGAGCAGTTCTTC. This codes for CASSPGVYNEQFF.

The rearrangement uses TRBV5-1 and TRBJ2-7; 8 nucleotides line up with TRBD1. Germline V gene lookup returns CDR1 SGHRS and CDR2 YFSETQ. With 3 bases clipped from V and 5 bases from J, the junction kept 7 bases outside the gene matches. This CDR3 region has 14 residues. CDR3: CASSWGQEGNEQYF. As DNA, the CDR3 is TGCGCCAGCAGCTGGGGACAGGAGGGTAACGAGCAGTACTTC.

The chain links TRBV5-1 to TRBJ2-3; the match to TRBD1 covers 8 bases. This CDR3 spans 14 amino acids. The V and J ends lost 4 bases and 5 bases, in that order; junction bases with no gene match: 6. Germline values: CDR1 SGHRS, CDR2 YFSETQ. CDR3 loop: CASSPGQGRDTQYF. The CDR3 DNA follows: TGCGCCAGCAGCCCTGGACAGGGTCGAGATACGCAGTATTTT.

This clone was recorded once. The chain links TRBV6-4 to TRBJ1-1; a possible D gene is TRBD1 (5 bases). V lost 3 bases and J lost 1, with 9 bases in between. There are 14 residues in the CDR3. Looked up from germline, CDR1 is MRHNA and CDR2 is SNTAGT. For the CDR3, the DNA is TGTGCCAGCAGTGAAGGCAGGGCGAACACTGAAGCTTTCTTT. Amino acid sequence: CASSEGRANTEAFF.

The rearrangement joins TRBV24-1 to TRBJ2-1, with TRBD1 matching 12 bases. After removal of 3 bases from V and 8 bases from J, the junction contained 10 bases not matched to a gene. From germline, CDR1 is KGHDR and CDR2 SFDVKD. This CDR3 contains 17 residues. The CDR3, as DNA: TGTGCCACCAGTGATCAAGGTGCAGGGACAGGGGGCTATGAGCAGTTCTTC. Encoded protein: CATSDQGAGTGGYEQFF.

V gene TRBV6-5 combines with J gene TRBJ1-5; 7 nucleotides match TRBD1. The CDR3 consists of 14 residues. Germline CDR1 is MNHEY and CDR2 is SVGAGI. J lost 7 bases, V lost 6 bases, and 9 bases had no gene match. CDR3 bases: TGTGCCAGCAGACCCGGACAGGTGGGCCAGCCCCAGCATTTT. It yields the protein CASRPGQVGQPQHF.

The gene calls are TRBV24-1 and TRBJ2-5, with D possibly matching TRBD1 (5 bases). V was cut by 7 bases and J by 5 bases, with 13 bases left in between. From germline, CDR1 is KGHDR and CDR2 SFDVKD. The CDR3 is 13 residues long. CDR3 region: CATSHRQFETQYF. In nucleotides, the CDR3 is TGTGCCACCAGCCACCGACAGTTTGAGACCCAGTACTTC.

The chain joins TRBV5-1 to TRBJ2-2; 9 bases fit TRBD2. CDR1 SGHRS and CDR2 YFSETQ come from the germline V gene. CDR3 size: 15 residues. V lost 3 bases and J lost 6; bases outside the gene matches: 6. CDR3 amino acids: CASSSGTSRAGELFF. In DNA, the CDR3 is TGCGCCAGCAGCTCAGGGACTAGCAGGGCCGGGGAGCTGTTTTTT.

The chain uses TRBV24-1 and TRBJ2-5; 7 bases are a match to TRBD2. CDR1 and CDR2 from the germline V gene are KGHDR and SFDVKD. V was clipped by 4 bases and J by 4 bases; unmatched bases: 5. This CDR3 is 14 amino acids long. CDR3 bases: TGTGCCACCAGTGACCCCGGACTAGGAGAGACCCAGTACTTC. Protein product: CATSDPGLGETQYF.

The chain joins TRBV29-1 to TRBJ1-1; possible D gene TRBD1, 6 bases. Germline assignment: CDR1 SQVTM and CDR2 ANQGSEA. This CDR3 is built from 14 residues. Trimming took 6 bases from V and 3 from J, leaving 17 bases between them. The CDR3, as DNA: TGCAGCGTGGGGACAACCAGGGCGGACACTGAAGCTTTCTTT. Protein sequence: CSVGTTRADTEAFF.

V gene TRBV12-3 or TRBV12-4 combines with J gene TRBJ2-7, with no clear D. CDR3 length: 13 residues. Trimming took 5 bases from V and 0 from J, leaving 8 bases between them. In DNA, the CDR3 is TGTGCCAGCAGTAACACCGACTCCTACGAGCAGTACTTC. As protein: CASSNTDSYEQYF.

In nucleotides, the CDR3 is TGCGCCAGCAGCTTGATTGCGAGGGGGACGGGACTAGCGGGCACAGATACGCAGTATTTT. As protein: CASSLIARGTGLAGTDTQYF. The chain links TRBV5-1 to TRBJ2-3, with TRBD2 matching 11 bases. This CDR3 comprises 20 residues. J lost 1 base, V lost 1 base, and 14 bases had no gene match. Germline V gene data show CDR1 as SGHRS and CDR2 as YFSETQ.

Points on this clone: The sample carries other DNA sequences with the same CDR3. The chain joins TRBV5-1 to TRBJ2-3; D may be TRBD2 (5 bases). Per germline, CDR1 SGHRS and CDR2 YFSETQ. CDR3 length equals 14 residues. Trimming took off 2 bases at V and 1 base at J, with 8 bases between the two ends. CDR3 coding DNA: TGCGCCAGCAGCTTAGAGGGAGGCACAGATACGCAGTATTTT. Translation: CASSLEGGTDTQYF.